Below, 10 T cell receptor beta chains from the same sample are listed, as sequenced in a study of T cell repertoires in cytomegalovirus infection. Their recognized antigens are unknown. TCRdb reanalysed the reads using MiXCR and keeps one entry per CDR3 protein. The sample lists a few hundred thousand distinct CDR3 sequences, under 45% occurring once. Specimen: cultured PBMCs, collected from culture after CMV antigen stimulation. The receptors were sampled from a human donor in good health (CMV status not recorded). Some clones in this sample may be carry-over from other donors' samples.

In its sample, this clonotype was seen a few times. This chain links TRBV18 with TRBJ2-7, with a weak D call TRBD1 (7 bases). V gave up 4 bases and J gave up 1 base, with 14 bases separating them. The CDR3 sequence is 15 residues long. Looked up from germline, CDR1 is KGHSH and CDR2 is LQKENI. In DNA form, the CDR3 reads TGTGCCAGCTCACGGCGGGACAGCCTTTCCTACGAGCAGTACTTC. Translation: CASSRRDSLSYEQYF.

This chain links TRBV4-3 with TRBJ1-2, with 8 positions matching TRBD1. The CDR3 consists of 15 residues. V trimming: 3 bases; J trimming: 5 bases; junction bases outside the gene matches: 8. Germline values: CDR1 LGHNA, CDR2 YSLEER. The CDR3 nucleotides read TGCGCCAGCAGCCATACCGGACAGGGAGAGTATGGCTACACCTTC. Its translation is CASSHTGQGEYGYTF.

This clonotype has only one observation. The CDR3: CASSHGNTIYF. The CDR3 bases are TGTGCCAGTAGCCATGGAAACACCATATATTTT. The rearrangement joins TRBV19 to TRBJ1-3; no reliable D call. The CDR3 is 11 residues long. CDR1 is LNHDA and CDR2 is SQIVND in the germline V gene (reference sequence). The V end was cut by 6 bases, the J end by 3 bases, with 3 bases between.

CDR3 DNA: TGTGCCAGCAGTCCAGTGGGACGGTGGCAGTTCTTC. Translation gives CASSPVGRWQFF. The chain joins TRBV6-1 to TRBJ2-1; D may correspond to TRBD1 or TRBD2 (5 bases each). Germline CDR1 and CDR2: MNHNS and SASEGT. V gave up 5 bases and J gave up 12 bases, with 14 bases separating them. The length of the CDR3 is 12 residues.

The V gene is TRBV6-2 or TRBV6-3, the J gene TRBJ1-5; D not certain. V was pared by 7 bases and J by 1 base, with 11 bases between. CDR3 length: 14 residues. The germline gives CDR1 MNHEY, CDR2 SVGEGT. The CDR3 spells CASNWGWSNQPQHF. CDR3 DNA: TGTGCCAGCAATTGGGGATGGAGCAATCAGCCCCAGCATTTT.

The V gene is TRBV10-3, the J gene TRBJ1-5; D not certain. Germline CDR1 and CDR2: ENHRY and SYGVKD. The CDR3 loop spans 15 amino acids. With 3 bases removed from V and 1 base from J, the gap between germline ends came to 10 bases. The CDR3, as DNA: TGTGCCATCAGTGAAGTGGCTAGCAGCAATCAGCCCCAGCATTTT. It translates to CAISEVASSNQPQHF.

This clonotype showed up just a few times. The chain is built from TRBV7-2 and TRBJ2-3; TRBD2 matches at 8 bases. CDR1 is SGHTA, CDR2 FQGNSA, per germline. The CDR3 has 14 residues. V shed 1 base, J shed 5 bases, and the junction held 2 bases outside the gene matches. The CDR3 sequence: CASSLGGRKDTQYF. DNA of the CDR3: TGTGCCAGCAGCTTAGGCGGGAGGAAAGATACGCAGTATTTT.

This clonotype turned up a few times. The chain employs TRBV19 and TRBJ1-2, with D unclear. CDR3 length: 12 amino acids. Germline V CDR1 and CDR2: LNHDA, SQIVND (reference sequence). V was trimmed by 3 bases and J by 6 bases, leaving 8 bases between them. CDR3 nucleotides: TGTGCCAGTAGTATCGGACGGGATGGCTACACCTTC. This codes for CASSIGRDGYTF.

V usage is TRBV7-3 and J usage is TRBJ2-7; TRBD2 matches 12 bases. Germline CDR1 SGHTA, CDR2 FQGTGA. J was trimmed by 7 bases and V by 7 bases; bases with no gene match: 11. The CDR3 is made up of 15 amino acids. The chain's CDR3 is CASTGPGLAGGEQYF. The CDR3 DNA is TGTGCCAGCACAGGGCCCGGGCTAGCGGGAGGGGAGCAGTACTTC.

The V call is TRBV7-8, the J call TRBJ2-1; D remains ambiguous. The length of the CDR3 is 14 residues. Germline CDR1 reads SGHVS; CDR2 reads FQNEAQ. V was cut by 7 bases and J by 4 bases, with 14 bases left in between. CDR3 loop: CASTPLSGYNEQFF. The DNA for the CDR3 is TGTGCCAGCACCCCTCTATCGGGTTACAATGAGCAGTTCTTC.